One sample yielded the 9 T cell receptor beta chains listed below, sequenced in a study of CD8 T cells in Susac syndrome (dated by TCRdb to about 2019). Library method: the immunoSEQ multiplex PCR assay. RNA was extracted using the RNeasy kit, and roughly 0.5 to 1 microgram was reverse transcribed with random hexamers. TCRdb trimmed the raw reads at Q25, called clones with MiXCR and kept productive beta chains. Every entry covers one CDR3 protein and lists the most common genes and DNA from its rows. The sample yields over 350,000 distinct CDR3 sequences; more than 80% were counted once. Of the sample, roughly 0.1% is held by the ten largest clones. Sequencing input: CD8+ T cells from PBMCs. The receptor source for this set is a human donor with multiple sclerosis.

V usage is TRBV28 and J usage is TRBJ1-5; 7 bases fit TRBD1. V trimming: 4 bases; J trimming: 1 base; junction bases outside the gene matches: 10. CDR1 is MDHEN, CDR2 SYDVKM, per germline. The CDR3 length is 17 residues. The CDR3 sequence is CASSYDPGQTSNQPQHF. In DNA form, the CDR3 reads TGTGCCAGCAGTTACGACCCGGGACAGACGAGCAATCAGCCCCAGCATTTT.

The CDR3 region has the DNA TGTGCCAGCAGCCCAAGCGTGGTGGCCCGGCTTAAACCCCAGCATTTT. Translating it yields CASSPSVVARLKPQHF. This chain links TRBV7-9 with TRBJ1-5; D not resolved. The CDR3 contains 16 residues. Per the germline V gene, CDR1 is SEHNR and CDR2 is FQNEAQ (reference sequence). The germline V and J ends were trimmed by 5 bases and 10 bases, with 24 bases remaining between them.

This clonotype has only one observation. The chain joins TRBV20-1 to TRBJ2-7, with 8 bases fitting TRBD2. The ends lost 3 bases at V and 4 bases at J; junction bases unmatched: 5. The CDR3 loop spans 13 amino acids. Germline loops: CDR1 DFQATT, CDR2 SNEGSKA (reference sequence). CDR3 nucleotides: TGCAGTGCTAGCGAACTAGCGGTATACGAGCAGTACTTC. Translating it yields CSASELAVYEQYF.

J is TRBJ1-3 and V is TRBV28, with a possible D match to TRBD1 (5 bases). The V end was cut by 3 bases, the J end by 2 bases, with 8 bases between. Germline CDR1 and CDR2: MDHEN and SYDVKM. The CDR3 spans 14 residues. CDR3 sequence: CASSFLGAGNTIYF. As DNA, the CDR3 is TGTGCCAGCAGTTTTTTAGGGGCTGGAAACACCATATATTTT.

V usage is TRBV6-5 and J usage is TRBJ1-1, with a possible D match to TRBD1 (5 bases). CDR3 length: 15 amino acids. Trimming removed 0 bases at V and 5 bases at J, with 13 bases between. Per the germline V gene, CDR1 is MNHEY and CDR2 is SVGAGI. The CDR3 reads CASSYSVGRETEAFF. DNA of the CDR3: TGTGCCAGCAGTTACTCGGTGGGGCGAGAAACTGAAGCTTTCTTT.

V and J are TRBV5-6 and TRBJ1-1; no definite D call. V gave up 3 bases and J gave up 6 bases, with 12 bases separating them. The CDR3 runs to 13 residues. From germline, CDR1 is SGHDT and CDR2 YYEEEE. DNA for the CDR3: TGTGCCAGCAGCTATTTAGGTGCGTCTGAAGCTTTCTTT. This translates into CASSYLGASEAFF.

V and J are TRBV4-1 and TRBJ1-1, with D uncertain. The CDR3 contains 15 residues. Germline V gene data show CDR1 as MGHRA and CDR2 as YSYEKL. Trimming took 4 bases from V and 3 from J, leaving 15 bases between them. CDR3 coding DNA: TGCGCCAGCAGCCCGATCCCGGACGGAGACACTGAAGCTTTCTTT. It encodes CASSPIPDGDTEAFF.

The chain carries TRBV29-1 and TRBJ1-2, with 8 bases identical to TRBD1. V trimming: 8 bases; J trimming: 5 bases; junction bases outside the gene matches: 7. This CDR3 has 12 residues. Germline-derived CDR1 and CDR2 are SQVTM and ANQGSEA. The CDR3 DNA is TGCAGCTCTCCGACAGGGGAGTATGGCTACACCTTC. Its protein product is CSSPTGEYGYTF.

The chain joins TRBV6-6 to TRBJ1-1, with TRBD1 identical over 8 bases. CDR3 length equals 14 residues. The ends lost 10 bases at V and 1 base at J; junction bases unmatched: 8. Germline-derived CDR1 and CDR2 are MNHNY and SVGAGI (reference sequence). The CDR3 is CATPSGTGNTEAFF. CDR3 sequence (DNA): TGTGCCACTCCCTCCGGGACAGGGAACACTGAAGCTTTCTTT.